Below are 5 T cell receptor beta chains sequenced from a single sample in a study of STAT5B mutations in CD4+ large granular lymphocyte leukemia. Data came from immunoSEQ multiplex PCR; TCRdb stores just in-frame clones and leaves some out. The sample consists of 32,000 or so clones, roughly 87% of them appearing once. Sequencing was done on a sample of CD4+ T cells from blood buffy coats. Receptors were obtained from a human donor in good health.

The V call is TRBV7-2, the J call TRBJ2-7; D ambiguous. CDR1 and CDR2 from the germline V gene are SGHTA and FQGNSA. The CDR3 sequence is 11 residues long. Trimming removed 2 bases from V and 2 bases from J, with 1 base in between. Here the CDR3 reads CASSLTYEQYF. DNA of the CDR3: TGTGCCAGCAGCTTAACCTACGAGCAGTACTTC.

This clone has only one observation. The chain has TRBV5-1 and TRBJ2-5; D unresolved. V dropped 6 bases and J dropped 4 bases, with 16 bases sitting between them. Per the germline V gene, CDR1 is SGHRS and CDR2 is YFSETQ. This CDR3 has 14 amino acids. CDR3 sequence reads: CASNSSPGGETQYF. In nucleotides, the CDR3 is TGCGCCAGCAATAGTTCCCCGGGCGGAGAGACCCAGTACTTC. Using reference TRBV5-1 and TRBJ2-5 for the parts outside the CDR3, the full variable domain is KAGVTQTPRYLIKTRGQQVTLSCSPISGHRSVSWYQQTPGQGLQFLFEYFSETQRNKGNFPGRFSGRQFSNSRSEMNVSTLELGDSALYLCASNSSPGGETQYFGPGTRLLVL.

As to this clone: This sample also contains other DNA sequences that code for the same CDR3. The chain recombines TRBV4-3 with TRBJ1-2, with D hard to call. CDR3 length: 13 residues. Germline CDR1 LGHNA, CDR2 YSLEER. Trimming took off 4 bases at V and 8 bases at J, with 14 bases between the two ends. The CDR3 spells CASSPQTRSGYTF. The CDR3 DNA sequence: TGCGCCAGCAGCCCCCAAACGCGAAGCGGCTACACCTTC.

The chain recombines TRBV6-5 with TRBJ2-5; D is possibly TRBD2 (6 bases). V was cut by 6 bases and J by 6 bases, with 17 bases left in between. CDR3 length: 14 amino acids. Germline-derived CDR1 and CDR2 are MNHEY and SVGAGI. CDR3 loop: CASRITSQRKTQYF. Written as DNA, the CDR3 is TGTGCCAGCAGGATAACTAGCCAGCGTAAGACCCAGTACTTC.

The CDR3 protein is CASSDDRNYSNQPQHF. Here the CDR3 DNA reads TGTGCCAGCAGTGATGACCGGAATTATAGCAATCAGCCCCAGCATTTT. The chain employs TRBV6-1 and TRBJ1-5; the D is unclear. Germline V lookup: CDR1 MNHNS, CDR2 SASEGT. This CDR3 is built from 16 residues. Trimming pared 3 bases from V and 0 bases from J, leaving 12 bases between.